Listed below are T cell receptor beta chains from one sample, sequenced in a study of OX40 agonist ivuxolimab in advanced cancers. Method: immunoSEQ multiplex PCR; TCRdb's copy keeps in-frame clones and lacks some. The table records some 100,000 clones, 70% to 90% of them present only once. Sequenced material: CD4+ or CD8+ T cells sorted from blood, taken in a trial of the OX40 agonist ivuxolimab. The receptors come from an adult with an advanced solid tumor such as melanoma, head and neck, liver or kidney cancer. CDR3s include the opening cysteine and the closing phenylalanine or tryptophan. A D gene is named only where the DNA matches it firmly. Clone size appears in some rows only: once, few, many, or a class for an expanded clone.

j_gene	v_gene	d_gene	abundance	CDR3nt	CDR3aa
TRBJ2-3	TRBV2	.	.	TGTGCCAGCAGGAGGGACACGAACACAGATACGCAGTATTTT	CASRRDTNTDTQYF
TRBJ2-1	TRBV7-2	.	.	TGTGCCAGCAGCTTAACAGGGATGATGAGTTTGAATGAGCAGTTCTTC	CASSLTGMMSLNEQFF
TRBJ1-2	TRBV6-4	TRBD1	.	TGTGCCAGCAGTGACTCGGGACAGGGGGCTGGCGGCTACACCTTC	CASSDSGQGAGGYTF
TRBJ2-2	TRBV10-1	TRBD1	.	TGCGCCAGCAGTGGGTCGTCGGGACAGACGAACACCGGGGAGCTGTTTTTT	CASSGSSGQTNTGELFF
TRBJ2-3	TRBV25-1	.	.	TGTGCCAGCAGTGAATTAGGTGGGGGGGCCGCGGATACGCAGTATTTT	CASSELGGGAADTQYF
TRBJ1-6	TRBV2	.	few	TGTGCCAGCAGTGAAGTAGCCAATTCACCCCTCCACTTT	CASSEVANSPLHF
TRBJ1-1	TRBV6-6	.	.	TGTGCCAGCAGTTATGGGCCCGACACTGAAGCTTTCTTT	CASSYGPDTEAFF
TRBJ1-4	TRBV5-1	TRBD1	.	TGCGCCAGCAGCCCCGGGACAGGGGCCCTCCCTCATGAAAAACTGTTTTTT	CASSPGTGALPHEKLFF
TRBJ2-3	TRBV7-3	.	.	TGTGCCAGCAGCTTCGCCCAGGGAGATACGCAGTATTTT	CASSFAQGDTQYF
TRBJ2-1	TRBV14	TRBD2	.	TGTGCCAGCAGCCCCCGGAGCGGGGGGTCTCTCAGTGAGCAGTTCTTC	CASSPRSGGSLSEQFF
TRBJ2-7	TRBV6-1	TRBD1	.	TGTGCCAGCAGTGGGGAACAGGGGGCGTCCTACGAGCAGTACTTC	CASSGEQGASYEQYF
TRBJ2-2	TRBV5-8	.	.	TGTGCCAGCAGCCACTTACCACTTTCTTGGGAGGACAGATACACCGGGGAGCTGTTTTTT	CASSHLPLSWEDRYTGELFF
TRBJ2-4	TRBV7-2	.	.	TGTGCCAGCAGCTTAGCCGACCTAGCCAAAAACATTCAGTACTTC	CASSLADLAKNIQYF
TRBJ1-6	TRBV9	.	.	TGTGCCAGCAGCGTAGGGGGAGGGCAATCGAATTCACCCCTCCACTTT	CASSVGGGQSNSPLHF
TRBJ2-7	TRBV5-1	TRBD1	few	TGCGCCAGCAGCTTGAGCCCTAGACAGGGAACCTACGAGCAGTACTTC	CASSLSPRQGTYEQYF
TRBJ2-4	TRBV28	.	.	TGTGCCAGCAGTTCAGGGTCCGACATTCAGTACTTC	CASSSGSDIQYF
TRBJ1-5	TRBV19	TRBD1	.	TGTGCCAGTAGTATGGGGACAGTGCAAAATCAGCCCCAGCATTTT	CASSMGTVQNQPQHF
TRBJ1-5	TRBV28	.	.	TGTGCCAGCAGTTTGTCAGGGAACTGGGCCCTCCGTCAGCCCCAGCATTTT	CASSLSGNWALRQPQHF
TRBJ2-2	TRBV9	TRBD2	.	TGTGCCAGCAGCGTAGCGGCGGGGGGTTCCGTCCGCGGCACCGGGGAGCTGTTTTTT	CASSVAAGGSVRGTGELFF
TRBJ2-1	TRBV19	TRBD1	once	TGTGCCAGTAGTACACAGGGGCCCTCCTACAATGAGCAGTTCTTC	CASSTQGPSYNEQFF
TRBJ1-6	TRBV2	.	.	TGTGCCAGCAGGTATAATTCACCCCTCCACTTT	CASRYNSPLHF
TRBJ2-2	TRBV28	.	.	TGTGCCAGCAGGGAAAACACCGGGGAGCTGTTTTTT	CASRENTGELFF
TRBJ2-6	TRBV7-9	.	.	TGTGCCAGCATCCAGGGGTCCGGGGCCAACGTCCTGACTTTC	CASIQGSGANVLTF
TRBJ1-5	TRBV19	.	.	TGTGCCAGTAGTATAGGGACAAATAGCAATCAGCCCCAGCATTTT	CASSIGTNSNQPQHF
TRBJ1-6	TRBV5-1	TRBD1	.	TGCGCCAGCACCTGGGACAGTAGTTATTCACCCCTCCACTTT	CASTWDSSYSPLHF
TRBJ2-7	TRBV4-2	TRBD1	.	TGTGCCAGCAGCCAGGGGACAGGGGGCCGACCGGGAGCCTACGAGCAGTACTTC	CASSQGTGGRPGAYEQYF
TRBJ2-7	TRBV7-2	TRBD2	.	TGTGCCAGCAGCTCGAGCGGGGGGGCCTTTGAGCAGTACTTC	CASSSSGGAFEQYF
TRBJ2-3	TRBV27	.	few	TGTGCCAGCAGTCGGGAAATGAGCACAGATACGCAGTATTTT	CASSREMSTDTQYF
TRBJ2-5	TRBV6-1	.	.	TGTGCCAGCAGTGGAACAGATGCGGGGAATACGAAGACCCAGTACTTC	CASSGTDAGNTKTQYF
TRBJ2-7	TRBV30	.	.	TGTGCCTCGAAAAAGGGGGGAACCTCCTACGAGCAGTACTTC	CASKKGGTSYEQYF
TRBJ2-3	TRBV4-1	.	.	TGCGCCAGCAGAACTCCGGGACAGTCGGGGGGAGATACGCAGTATTTT	CASRTPGQSGGDTQYF
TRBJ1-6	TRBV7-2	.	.	TGTGCCAGCAGCTTAGGAAGCGGCGGTTCACCCCTCCACTTT	CASSLGSGGSPLHF
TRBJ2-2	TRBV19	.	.	TGTGCCAGTAGTACCCTTGGGGCAGGCTACACCGGGGAGCTGTTTTTT	CASSTLGAGYTGELFF
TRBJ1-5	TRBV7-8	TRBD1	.	TGTGCCAGCAGCTTAGTCGGGACAGGGTTTAGCAATCAGCCCCAGCATTTT	CASSLVGTGFSNQPQHF
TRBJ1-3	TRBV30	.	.	TGTGCCTGGAGTGTAATCAACTCTGGAAACACCATATATTTT	CAWSVINSGNTIYF
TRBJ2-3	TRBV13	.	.	TGTGCCAGCAGCTCGACCACAGATACGCAGTATTTT	CASSSTTDTQYF
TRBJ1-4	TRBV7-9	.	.	TGTGCCAGCAGCCACGGTGACAGAGCCCGACCCTTAAATGAAAAACTGTTTTTT	CASSHGDRARPLNEKLFF
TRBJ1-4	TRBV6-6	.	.	TGTGCCAGCGCTACAGCGCCAAATGAAAAACTGTTTTTT	CASATAPNEKLFF
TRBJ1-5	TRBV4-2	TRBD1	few	TGTGCCAGCAGCCAAGAGAGGGGGCAGGGTCAGCCCCAGCATTTT	CASSQERGQGQPQHF
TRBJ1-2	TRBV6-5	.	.	TGTGCCAGCACGCCACAACAGGGTTCTTATGGCTACACCTTC	CASTPQQGSYGYTF
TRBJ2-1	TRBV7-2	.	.	TGTGCCAGCAGCACCACGACAGCCACCCATAACAATGAGCAGTTCTTC	CASSTTTATHNNEQFF
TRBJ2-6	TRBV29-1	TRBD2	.	TGCAGCGTTGAGCCTAGACTAGCAAAAAGTCGGGCCAACGTCCTGACTTTC	CSVEPRLAKSRANVLTF
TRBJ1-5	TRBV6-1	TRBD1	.	TGTGCCAGCAGCACGAACAGGGGTAACCAGCCCCAGCATTTT	CASSTNRGNQPQHF
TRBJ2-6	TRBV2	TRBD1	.	TGTGCCAGCAGAGAACGGACAGGGGGCCACTCTGGGGCCAACGTCCTGACTTTC	CASRERTGGHSGANVLTF
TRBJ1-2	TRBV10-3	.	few	TGTGCCATCAGTTCAGGGACTCATGGCTACACCTTC	CAISSGTHGYTF
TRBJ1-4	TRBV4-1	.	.	TGCGCCAGCAGCGAATCCTCCGACAGGTGGAGGGGTGAAAAACTGTTTTTT	CASSESSDRWRGEKLFF